The 12 T cell receptor beta chains reported below all come from one sample, sequenced in a study of vaccination and CD4 T cells after COVID-19. Noted treatment: roughly 10-day PBMC culture with coronavirus spike peptide pools or control peptides (ViraFEST assay). These receptors have no identified antigens. The study sequenced cultured CD4+ T cell DNA using the Oncomine TCR Beta short-read assay. A single record per CDR3 protein comes from TCRdb applying MiXCR to the PCR reads. The table shows just over 20,000 distinct CDR3 sequences, with 70% occurring only once. Source material: CD4+ T cells from blood, cultured in vitro. The receptors shown here come from a human donor who had recovered from COVID-19.

V usage is TRBV2 and J usage is TRBJ1-5, with TRBD1 identical over 8 bases. The CDR3 spans 16 residues. The germline V gene has CDR1 SNHLY and CDR2 FYNNEI. V lost 5 bases to trimming and J lost 0 bases; unmatched junction nucleotides: 6. CDR3 sequence (DNA): TGTGCCAGCAGTACCACAGGGGGGTATAGCAATCAGCCCCAGCATTTT. The encoded protein is CASSTTGGYSNQPQHF.

This clonotype was detected a few times. The rearrangement links TRBV19 to TRBJ1-5; D is ambiguous. Trimming left V 2 bases short and J 11 bases short, with 10 bases between. CDR3 length: 12 amino acids. The germline V gene encodes CDR1 LNHDA and CDR2 SQIVND (reference sequence). This chain's CDR3 is CASSIQQQTQHF. DNA of the CDR3: TGTGCCAGTAGTATACAACAACAGACCCAGCATTTT. The variable domain in full, completed from reference TRBV19 and TRBJ1-5, reads DGGITQSPKYLFRKEGQNVTLSCEQNLNHDAMYWYRQDPGQGLRLIYYSQIVNDFQKGDIAEGYSVSREKKESFPLTVTSAQKNPTAFYLCASSIQQQTQHFGDGTRLSIL.

The chain employs TRBV6-5 and TRBJ1-4; 8 positions match TRBD1. This CDR3 contains 14 residues. Germline CDR1 is MNHEY and CDR2 is SVGAGI. J was trimmed by 7 bases and V by 4 bases; bases with no gene match: 5. This CDR3 is CASSFTGGSEKLFF. CDR3 bases: TGTGCCAGCAGTTTTACAGGGGGAAGTGAAAAACTGTTTTTT.

This chain uses TRBV7-2 with TRBJ1-5; TRBD1 agrees at 7 bases. V lost 5 bases and J lost 6; bases outside the gene matches: 7. This CDR3 spans 14 amino acids. CDR1 is SGHTA and CDR2 is FQGNSA in the germline V gene. CDR3 amino acids: CASSHDRARQPQHF. In nucleotides, the CDR3 is TGTGCCAGCAGCCATGACAGGGCCCGTCAGCCCCAGCATTTT.

This sequence joins TRBV20-1 and TRBJ2-3, with D perhaps TRBD2 (6 bases). Germline assignment: CDR1 DFQATT and CDR2 SNEGSKA (reference sequence). This CDR3 region has 15 residues. V was shortened by 3 bases and J by 4 bases, with 17 bases between the two germline ends. The CDR3 spells CSASREGRKADTQYF. The CDR3 DNA reads TGCAGTGCTAGTCGGGAAGGGAGGAAAGCAGATACGCAGTATTTT.

The rearrangement links TRBV12-3 or TRBV12-4 to TRBJ1-5, with D possibly being TRBD1 (6 bases). Trimming pared 7 bases from V and 1 base from J, leaving 11 bases between. CDR3 length: 14 amino acids. The CDR3 here is CASTRRGSNQPQHF. As DNA, the CDR3 is TGTGCCAGCACCAGGAGGGGGAGCAATCAGCCCCAGCATTTT.

The chain links TRBV4-1 to TRBJ2-6; either TRBD1 or TRBD2 may fit D (5 bases each). Germline loops: CDR1 MGHRA, CDR2 YSYEKL. CDR3 length: 17 amino acids. With 0 bases removed from V and 1 base from J, the gap between germline ends came to 10 bases. Written as DNA, the CDR3 is TGCGCCAGCAGCCAAGATTGGAGGACATCTGGGGCCAACGTCCTGACTTTC. It yields the protein CASSQDWRTSGANVLTF.

In its sample, this clonotype was seen once. The V and J genes are TRBV19 and TRBJ2-7; the D call may be TRBD1 or TRBD2 (6 bases each). The CDR3 length is 18 residues. Trimming removed 2 bases from V and 2 bases from J, with 22 bases in between. Germline V gene data show CDR1 as LNHDA and CDR2 as SQIVND (reference sequence). CDR3: CASSIRGPSGGLTYEQYF. The DNA of the CDR3 is TGTGCCAGTAGTATAAGGGGTCCGTCCGGGGGCCTGACCTACGAGCAGTACTTC.

The CDR3 region is CSASADRVGYTF. CDR3 in DNA: TGCAGTGCTAGTGCGGACAGGGTTGGCTACACCTTC. The chain combines TRBV20-1 with TRBJ1-2; 8 bases are shared with TRBD1. The CDR3 has 12 residues. The trim removed 3 bases at V and 7 bases at J, leaving 4 bases unmatched. Per germline, CDR1 DFQATT and CDR2 SNEGSKA (reference sequence).

This clonotype was found a few times. The CDR3 here is CASSALAGNNSPLHF. CDR3 bases: TGTGCCAGCAGTGCCCTTGCGGGTAATAATTCACCCCTCCACTTT. V is TRBV12-3 or TRBV12-4 and J is TRBJ1-6; D ambiguous. The CDR3 runs to 15 residues. V lost 5 bases and J lost 5, with 13 bases in between.

This clonotype was counted a few times. The CDR3 DNA reads TGCAGTGCTCCCGGGACTAGGGACTCTGAGCAGTTCTTC. Translated, it gives CSAPGTRDSEQFF. The chain recombines TRBV20-1 with TRBJ2-1, with 8 bases lining up with TRBD2. The CDR3 runs 13 residues. With V trimmed by 5 bases and J by 9 bases, 9 bases remained unmatched. From germline, CDR1 is DFQATT and CDR2 SNEGSKA (reference sequence).

The chain carries TRBV20-1 and TRBJ1-2; the D is unclear. CDR3 length: 16 residues. Trimming stripped 0 bases from V and 3 bases from J, with 17 bases between. From germline, CDR1 is DFQATT and CDR2 SNEGSKA (reference sequence). The CDR3 DNA reads as TGCAGTGCTAGAGACAGGCCTTCCCCCCTGGACTATGGCTACACCTTC. Its protein product is CSARDRPSPLDYGYTF.